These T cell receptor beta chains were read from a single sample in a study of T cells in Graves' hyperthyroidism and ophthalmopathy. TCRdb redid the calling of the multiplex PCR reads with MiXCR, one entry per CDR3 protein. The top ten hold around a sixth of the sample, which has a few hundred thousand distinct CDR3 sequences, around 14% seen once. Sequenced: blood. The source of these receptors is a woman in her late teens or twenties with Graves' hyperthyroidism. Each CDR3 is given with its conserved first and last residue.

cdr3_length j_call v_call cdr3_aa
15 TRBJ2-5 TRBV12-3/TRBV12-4 CASSLGSGSRETQYF
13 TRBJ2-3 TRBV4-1 CASSLSFTDTQYF
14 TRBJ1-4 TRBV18 CVSSWTEMNEKLFF
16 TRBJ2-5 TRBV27 CASSLRTGRYQETQYF
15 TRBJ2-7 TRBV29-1 CSAVPVGTGGYEQYF
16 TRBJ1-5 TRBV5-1 CASSLDGQGSNQPQHF
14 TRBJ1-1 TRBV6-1 CASTNQQGDTEAFF
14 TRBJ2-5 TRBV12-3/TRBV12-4 CASSWTAVQETQYF
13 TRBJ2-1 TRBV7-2 CASSFSYYNEQFF
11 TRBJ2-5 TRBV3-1 CASSQGGTQYF
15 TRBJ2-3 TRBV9 CASSAGLAGQDTQYF
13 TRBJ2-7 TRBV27 CASRPTGGYEQYF
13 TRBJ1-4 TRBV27 CASSLRLYEKLFF
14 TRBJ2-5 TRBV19 CASSETSPVETQYF
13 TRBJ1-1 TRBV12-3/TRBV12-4 CASSLTGLTEAFF
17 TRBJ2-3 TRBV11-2 CASSWGLAGGLGDTQYF
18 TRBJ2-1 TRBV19 CASSISLMTGVRNNEQFF
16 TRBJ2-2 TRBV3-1 CASSRRDSGRSGELFF
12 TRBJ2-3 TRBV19 CASRMPGDTQYF
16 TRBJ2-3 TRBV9 CASSPQGDSHTDTQYF
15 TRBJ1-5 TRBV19 CASGLPGQGNQPQHF
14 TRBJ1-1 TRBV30 CAWNDVGLNTEAFF
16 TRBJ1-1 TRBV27 CASSLYVPSLDTEAFF
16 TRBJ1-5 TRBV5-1 CASSPWPDSGNQPQHF
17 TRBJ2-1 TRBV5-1 CASSQNSQGALDNEQFF
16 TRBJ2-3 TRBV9 CASSTSGSRIPDTQYF
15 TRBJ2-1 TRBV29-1 CSVTSGRAGGNEQFF
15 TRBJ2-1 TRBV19 CASRTLAGGDNEQFF
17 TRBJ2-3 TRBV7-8 CASSLVGGLAIRDTQYF
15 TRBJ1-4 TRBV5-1 CASSQQDATNEKLFF
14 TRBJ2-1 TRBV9 CASSGSRLHNEQFF
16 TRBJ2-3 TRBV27 CASSLWAGASTDTQYF
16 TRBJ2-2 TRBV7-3 CASSLPGTGVAGELFF
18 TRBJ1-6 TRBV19 CASHNRGGSESYNSPLHF
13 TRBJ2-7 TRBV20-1 CSASAGGTYEQYF
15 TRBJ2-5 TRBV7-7 CASSTLAGVIETQYF
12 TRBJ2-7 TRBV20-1 CSASRPPLEQYF